This TCR beta chain was recorded in a study of T cell clonotyping in hematopoietic cell transplantation. The data were produced by immunoSEQ multiplex PCR, yet TCRdb's version contains in-frame clones alone and is incomplete. The table has around 7,400 clones, 90% to 97% seen once; the top ten hold roughly 0.47%. With regard to this clone: Its antigen is still unknown.

Study results and limitations: Recipient TCR diversity dropped after transplant; expanded clonotypes rose from day 30 to 180.

This CDR3 has 13 amino acids. V lost 7 bases, J lost 2 bases, and 11 bases lay in between. Germline V gene data show CDR1 as MNHEY and CDR2 as SVGAGI. This clonotype was obtained from a male patient aged 40-50 years who had an allogeneic stem cell transplant from a related donor, so the T cells may come from the graft donor. Some clones in this sample may be carry-over from other donors' samples. The chain is built from TRBV6-5 and TRBJ1-2; D is perhaps TRBD1 (5 bases). The sample was PBMCs, taken 30 days after allogeneic stem cell transplant. Here the CDR3 reads CASNDRTNYGYTF. CDR3 DNA: TGTGCCAGCAATGACAGAACGAACTATGGCTACACCTTC.